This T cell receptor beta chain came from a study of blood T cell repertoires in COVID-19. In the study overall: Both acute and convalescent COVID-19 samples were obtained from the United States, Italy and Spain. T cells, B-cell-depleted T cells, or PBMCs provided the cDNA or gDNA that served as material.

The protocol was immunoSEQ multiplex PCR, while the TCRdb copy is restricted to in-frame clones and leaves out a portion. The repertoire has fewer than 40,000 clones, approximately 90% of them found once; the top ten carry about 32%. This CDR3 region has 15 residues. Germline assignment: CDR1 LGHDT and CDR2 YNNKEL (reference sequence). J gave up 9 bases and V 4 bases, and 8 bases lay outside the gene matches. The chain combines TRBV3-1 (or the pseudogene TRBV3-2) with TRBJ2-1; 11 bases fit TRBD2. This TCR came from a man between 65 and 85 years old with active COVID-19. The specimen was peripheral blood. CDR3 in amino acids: CASSPILAGGLEQFF. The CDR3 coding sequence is TGTGCCAGCAGCCCCATCCTAGCGGGGGGACTTGAGCAGTTCTTC.